This TCR beta chain was documented in a study of radiotherapy plus CTLA-4 blockade in lung cancer. Germline CDR1 and CDR2: SGHDT and YYEEEE. Germline trimming cut 0 bases from V and 5 bases from J; bases unmatched to any gene: 8. CDR3 length: 16 amino acids. Method: immunoSEQ multiplex PCR; TCRdb's copy keeps in-frame clones and lacks some. The sample lists about 25,000 clones, 70% to 75% occurring once. The sequenced sample was peripheral blood, obtained from a patient treated with radiotherapy plus ipilimumab. The receptor was isolated from a human donor with non-small cell lung cancer whose response to radiotherapy plus ipilimumab could not be evaluated. The chain joins TRBV5-6 to TRBJ2-1, with 7 bases aligning to TRBD2. The DNA of the CDR3 is TGTGCCAGCAGCTTGGACGGCGGGAGCTTTCACAATGAGCAGTTCTTC. Protein product: CASSLDGGSFHNEQFF.